Below are 27 T cell receptor beta chains sequenced from a single sample in a study of blood T cells in healthy people across ages. A second about 6 to 12 cycle PCR used barcoded and J-beta primers. TCRdb ran MiXCR on the 5' RACE reads and lists one entry per CDR3 protein. The data contain about 830,000 distinct CDR3 sequences, 58% of them singletons. Sequenced material: blood. The source of these receptors is a man aged 25-40 years in good health.

The J gene is TRBJ2-1, the V gene TRBV5-1; TRBD1 matches 10 bases. There are 14 residues in the CDR3. V gave up 5 bases and J gave up 8 bases; unmatched junction bases: 7. Germline CDR1 is SGHRS and CDR2 is YFSETQ. CDR3 sequence: CASRRTGGIDEQFF. The CDR3 DNA is TGCGCCAGCAGGAGGACAGGGGGAATTGATGAGCAGTTCTTC.

The chain is built from TRBV2 and TRBJ2-2; D unclear. Germline V gene data show CDR1 as SNHLY and CDR2 as FYNNEI. Trimming removed 7 bases at V and 1 base at J, with 7 bases between. The CDR3 covers 13 residues. CDR3 loop: CASNILNTGELFF. CDR3 nucleotide sequence: TGTGCCAGCAACATTTTGAACACCGGGGAGCTGTTTTTT.

This clonotype was counted only a few times. The V call is TRBV4-1, the J call TRBJ2-7, with D maybe TRBD2 (5 bases). The germline V and J ends were trimmed by 3 bases and 0 bases, with 12 bases remaining between them. This CDR3 has 15 amino acids. Germline loops: CDR1 MGHRA, CDR2 YSYEKL. CDR3 sequence (DNA): TGCGCCAGCAGCCAGACAATTGGGAGCTCCTACGAGCAGTACTTC. Translated: CASSQTIGSSYEQYF.

This chain links TRBV12-3 or TRBV12-4 with TRBJ1-1; D not certain. The ends were cut back, 8 bases at V and 5 bases at J, with 15 bases in the middle. CDR3 length equals 13 residues. In DNA, the CDR3 is TGTGCCAGCCAAGGACTAAGGACGACTGAAGCTTTCTTT. It yields the protein CASQGLRTTEAFF.

The chain uses TRBV21-1 and TRBJ1-6; TRBD1, the table's D call, was not compared with the DNA. TRBV21-1 is tagged as a pseudogene. The CDR3 runs 15 residues. CDR3 in amino acids: CASSKNRGSFSPLHF. CDR3 nucleotide sequence: TGTGCCAGCAGCAAAAACCGGGGATCTTTTTCACCCCTCCACTTT.

Details on this clonotype: A much bigger clone sits one base away, suggesting this may be a read error. This CDR3 reads CSVALAVPYNEQYF. The CDR3 DNA sequence: TGCAGCGTTGCACTAGCGGTACCATACAATGAGCAGTACTTC. The rearrangement joins TRBV29-1 to TRBJ2-1, with 8 bases matching TRBD2. TRBJ2-7 explains the end of the DNA better; the J call may be wrong. Germline V CDR1 and CDR2: SQVTM, ANQGSEA. The CDR3 spans 14 residues.

The chain uses TRBV29-1 and TRBJ2-5, with 10 bases fitting TRBD2. V lost 6 bases to trimming and J lost 11 bases; unmatched junction nucleotides: 15. Per germline, CDR1 SQVTM and CDR2 ANQGSEA. The CDR3 length is 14 residues. The CDR3 loop is CSVPSGSGHNEQYF. The DNA of the CDR3 is TGCAGCGTACCTAGCGGGAGTGGGCACAATGAGCAGTACTTC.

The V call is TRBV4-2, the J call TRBJ2-7; D uncertain. Per germline, CDR1 LGHNA and CDR2 YNFKEQ. The CDR3 runs to 15 residues. V was pared by 0 bases and J by 3 bases, with 12 bases between. DNA of the CDR3: TGTGCCAGCAGCCAAGACCTAGTTGGTAACTACGAGCAGTACTTC. Translating gives CASSQDLVGNYEQYF.

This clonotype was picked up one time. The rearrangement links TRBV20-1 to TRBJ2-7; the D gene is possibly TRBD2 (7 bases). The germline V gene has CDR1 DFQATT and CDR2 SNEGSKA (reference sequence). Trimming took off 0 bases at V and 4 bases at J, with 16 bases between the two ends. This CDR3 region has 15 residues. CDR3 residues: CSARDPRGALYEQYF. The CDR3 DNA is TGCAGTGCTAGAGATCCACGGGGGGCTCTATACGAGCAGTACTTC.

This rearrangement joins TRBV5-6 to TRBJ1-5, with D maybe TRBD1 (5 bases). Trimming removed 5 bases at V and 0 bases at J, with 12 bases between. Germline CDR1 reads SGHDT; CDR2 reads YYEEEE. The CDR3 sequence is 15 residues long. The CDR3 sequence is CASSIGGYSNQPQHF. In DNA, the CDR3 is TGTGCCAGCAGTATTGGGGGATATAGCAATCAGCCCCAGCATTTT.

CDR3 residues: CASSQEGGLGYNEQFF. Written as DNA, the CDR3 is TGTGCCAGCAGCCAAGAGGGGGGACTGGGCTACAATGAGCAGTTCTTC. The rearrangement uses TRBV3-1 and TRBJ2-1; D is perhaps TRBD2 (6 bases). The CDR3 covers 16 residues. Trimming removed 0 bases from V and 3 bases from J, with 12 bases in between. The germline V gene has CDR1 LGHDT and CDR2 YNNKEL (reference sequence).

V and J are TRBV2 and TRBJ1-5; the D gene is possibly TRBD1 (5 bases). With 6 bases removed from V and 12 bases from J, the gap between germline ends came to 24 bases. Germline CDR1 and CDR2: SNHLY and FYNNEI. The CDR3 sequence is 15 residues long. This CDR3 reads CASSLPGPRLEHQHF. The CDR3 bases are TGTGCCAGCAGCCTACCGGGACCCCGACTAGAGCACCAGCATTTT.

The chain recombines TRBV20-1 with TRBJ1-1; D is ambiguous. The germline V gene encodes CDR1 DFQATT and CDR2 SNEGSKA (reference sequence). This CDR3 is 15 amino acids long. Trimming removed 2 bases at V and 4 bases at J, with 17 bases between. The CDR3 here is CSARQVVRYGTEAFF. Here the CDR3 DNA reads TGCAGTGCTAGACAGGTAGTTCGGTACGGCACTGAAGCTTTCTTT.

This chain connects TRBV5-6 to TRBJ2-3, with D tentatively TRBD2 (6 bases). The CDR3 spans 15 residues. Per the germline V gene, CDR1 is SGHDT and CDR2 is YYEEEE. V was trimmed by 3 bases and J by 2 bases, leaving 13 bases between them. CDR3 region: CASSWSPGDTDTQYF. CDR3 coding DNA: TGTGCCAGCAGCTGGAGCCCGGGGGACACAGATACGCAGTATTTT.

This chain joins TRBV5-1 and TRBJ2-5; D is perhaps TRBD1 or TRBD2 (5 bases each). Germline lookup yields CDR1 SGHRS and CDR2 YFSETQ. The CDR3 loop spans 12 amino acids. Trimming removed 0 bases from V and 12 bases from J, with 12 bases in between. CDR3 amino acids: CASSLEQGVEYF. The DNA of the CDR3 is TGCGCCAGCAGCTTGGAGCAGGGAGTGGAGTACTTC. Based on the CDR3 plus reference TRBV5-1 and TRBJ2-5, the full variable domain is KAGVTQTPRYLIKTRGQQVTLSCSPISGHRSVSWYQQTPGQGLQFLFEYFSETQRNKGNFPGRFSGRQFSNSRSEMNVSTLELGDSALYLCASSLEQGVEYFGPGTRLLVL.

This clonotype was observed a handful of times. V is TRBV14 and J is TRBJ2-1; D possibly corresponds to TRBD2 (6 bases). This CDR3 contains 12 residues. V was clipped by 5 bases and J by 9 bases, with 11 bases between them. Germline V lookup: CDR1 SGHDN, CDR2 FVKESK. CDR3: CASSRVRGEQFF. The DNA for the CDR3 is TGTGCCAGCAGCAGGGTGCGGGGTGAGCAGTTCTTC.

V usage is TRBV18 and J usage is TRBJ2-7; 10 bases match TRBD1. This CDR3 has 15 amino acids. The V segment lost 6 bases and the J segment 2 bases; nucleotides outside the gene matches: 7. Per the germline V gene, CDR1 is KGHSH and CDR2 is LQKENI. The chain's CDR3 is CASSPTGQGTYEQYF. The DNA of the CDR3 is TGTGCCAGCTCGCCTACGGGACAGGGGACCTACGAGCAGTACTTC.

The chain links TRBV29-1 to TRBJ2-3, with D possibly being TRBD1 or TRBD2 (6 bases each). The CDR3 covers 14 residues. Germline CDR1 and CDR2: SQVTM and ANQGSEA. V was pared by 1 base and J by 3 bases, with 11 bases between. The CDR3 reads CSVEGGAQTDTQYF. The CDR3 DNA reads as TGCAGCGTTGAAGGGGGGGCGCAGACAGATACGCAGTATTTT.

In this sample, this clonotype turned up once. The chain has TRBV25-1 and TRBJ2-1; 9 bases are shared with TRBD1. The germline V gene encodes CDR1 MGHDK and CDR2 SYGVNS. J gave up 2 bases and V 2 bases, and 4 bases lay outside the gene matches. This CDR3 is 16 amino acids long. Here the CDR3 DNA reads TGTGCCAGCAGTGAACTCACAGGGGGCACCTACAATGAGCAGTTCTTC. This encodes CASSELTGGTYNEQFF.

The chain links TRBV5-1 to TRBJ2-5; 9 bases match TRBD2. Germline V CDR1 and CDR2: SGHRS, YFSETQ. This CDR3 is built from 18 residues. Losses at the gene ends were 0 bases for V and 2 bases for J; bases not matched to a gene: 11. The CDR3, as DNA: TGCGCCAGCAGCTTGGGCCCCTCGACTAGCGGACGACAAGAGACCCAGTACTTC. This translates into CASSLGPSTSGRQETQYF.

This clonotype was seen a few times. This chain connects TRBV7-2 to TRBJ2-1; D call uncertain. This CDR3 has 13 amino acids. The V gene lost 5 bases and the J gene lost 10 bases, with 15 bases spanning the gap. Germline lookup yields CDR1 SGHTA and CDR2 FQGNSA. Written as DNA, the CDR3 is TGTGCCAGCAGCCCACGTCGGGTCCGGGAGCAGTTCTTC. Encoded protein: CASSPRRVREQFF.

The chain links TRBV28 to TRBJ2-7; D is uncertain. The germline gives CDR1 MDHEN, CDR2 SYDVKM. Trimming took 6 bases from V and 7 from J, leaving 13 bases between them. This CDR3 comprises 12 residues. The CDR3, as DNA: TGTGCCAGCAGCCGCCCCATCGGTGAGCAGTACTTC. Its translation: CASSRPIGEQYF.

This clonotype appeared a few times. This chain links TRBV7-9 with TRBJ2-1, with D unresolved. The CDR3 is made up of 13 amino acids. From germline, CDR1 is SEHNR and CDR2 FQNEAQ (reference sequence). The ends were cut back, 5 bases at V and 8 bases at J, with 13 bases in the middle. The CDR3 nucleotides read TGTGCCAGCAGCCCCGGTTTTCTGCATGAGCAGTTCTTC. As protein: CASSPGFLHEQFF.

In its sample, this clonotype was seen a few times. V is TRBV7-9 and J is TRBJ2-5, with TRBD1 matching 9 bases. CDR1 is SEHNR and CDR2 is FQNEAQ in the germline V gene (reference sequence). The CDR3 sequence is 15 residues long. V trimming: 3 bases; J trimming: 2 bases; junction bases outside the gene matches: 4. This CDR3 reads CASSFLGQGQETQYF. In nucleotides, the CDR3 is TGTGCCAGCAGCTTTTTGGGACAGGGACAAGAGACCCAGTACTTC.

This clonotype has at least ten counts. The gene calls are TRBV27 and TRBJ2-1, with TRBD1 matching over 12 bases. This CDR3 region has 18 residues. From germline, CDR1 is MNHEY and CDR2 SMNVEV (reference sequence). V lost 6 bases and J lost 9; bases outside the gene matches: 18. The CDR3 is CASRHVSPGQGAQGEQFF. CDR3 coding DNA: TGTGCCAGCAGACACGTCTCCCCGGGACAGGGGGCGCAGGGTGAGCAGTTCTTC.

The rearrangement links TRBV29-1 to TRBJ2-7; TRBD1 aligns across 10 bases. The CDR3 is 12 residues long. Trimming removed 8 bases from V and 3 bases from J; junction bases left unmatched: 4. Germline V gene data show CDR1 as SQVTM and CDR2 as ANQGSEA. CDR3 nucleotides: TGCAGCTTCGGGACAGGGGACTACGAGCAGTACTTC. Its protein product is CSFGTGDYEQYF.

The chain uses TRBV3-1 and TRBJ2-2, with D perhaps TRBD1 (5 bases). The CDR3 consists of 15 residues. In germline, CDR1 is LGHDT, CDR2 YNNKEL (reference sequence). V lost 5 bases and J 6 bases, leaving 16 bases between the germline ends. The chain's CDR3 is CASSSRQFRSGELFF. DNA for the CDR3: TGTGCCAGCAGCTCAAGACAGTTTCGGTCCGGGGAGCTGTTTTTT.